These 23 T cell receptor beta chains originate from one sample sequenced in a study of OX40 agonist ivuxolimab in advanced cancers. Method: immunoSEQ multiplex PCR; TCRdb's copy keeps in-frame clones and lacks some. The data contain about 80,000 clones, over 90% of them seen just once; the ten biggest clones take up about 0.7%. Sequencing was performed on CD4+ or CD8+ T cells sorted from blood, taken in a trial of the OX40 agonist ivuxolimab. Receptors were obtained from an adult with an advanced solid tumor such as melanoma, head and neck, liver or kidney cancer.

In its sample, this clone was seen once. The J gene is TRBJ2-3, the V gene TRBV5-5; D not resolved. The CDR3 covers 13 residues. V shed 2 bases and J shed 3 bases, with 7 bases lying between them. The germline gives CDR1 SGHKS, CDR2 YYEKEE (reference sequence). CDR3 amino acids: CASSLSGTDTQYF. Written as DNA, the CDR3 is TGTGCCAGCAGCTTATCGGGTACAGATACGCAGTATTTT.

The chain recombines TRBV6-5 with TRBJ2-4, with a tentative D call TRBD1 (6 bases). This CDR3 has 15 residues. V was pared by 6 bases and J by 10 bases, with 22 bases between. Looked up from germline, CDR1 is MNHEY and CDR2 is SVGAGI. This chain's CDR3 is CASRNRDTKRPIQYF. In DNA form, the CDR3 reads TGTGCCAGCAGGAACCGGGACACCAAAAGGCCAATTCAGTACTTC.

The V gene is TRBV18, the J gene TRBJ2-5; tentatively, D is TRBD1 or TRBD2 (5 bases each). Germline CDR1 is KGHSH and CDR2 is LQKENI. V was pared by 4 bases and J by 4 bases, with 16 bases between. This CDR3 contains 15 residues. The CDR3 sequence: CASSRDGKKAETQYF. The CDR3 DNA reads TGTGCCAGCTCACGGGACGGGAAAAAAGCAGAGACCCAGTACTTC.

This chain links TRBV9 with TRBJ2-1; no definite D call. V dropped 0 bases and J dropped 6 bases, with 7 bases sitting between them. Germline CDR1 reads SGDLS; CDR2 reads YYNGEE. This CDR3 spans 13 amino acids. The CDR3 spells CASSVGPLNEQFF. Here the CDR3 DNA reads TGTGCCAGCAGCGTAGGGCCTCTCAATGAGCAGTTCTTC.

The chain carries TRBV11-3 and TRBJ2-5; 10 bases are shared with TRBD2. CDR3 length equals 17 residues. Germline V gene data show CDR1 as SGHNT and CDR2 as YENEEA. With V trimmed by 2 bases and J by 4 bases, 10 bases remained unmatched. This chain's CDR3 is CASSLYASGSISETQYF. The CDR3 DNA sequence: TGTGCCAGCAGCTTATACGCTAGCGGGAGCATATCAGAGACCCAGTACTTC.

The chain carries TRBV7-9 and TRBJ1-1, with D perhaps matching TRBD1 (5 bases). V was cut by 5 bases and J by 1 base, with 8 bases left in between. Germline-derived CDR1 and CDR2 are SEHNR and FQNEAQ (reference sequence). This CDR3 has 13 residues. The CDR3 bases are TGTGCCAGCAGCAAAGACAGGAACACTGAAGCTTTCTTT. Residues: CASSKDRNTEAFF.

V is TRBV21-1 and J is TRBJ2-5; the table gives TRBD1 as D, unverified against the DNA. TRBV21-1 is a pseudogene locus. This CDR3 contains 19 residues. CDR3 loop: CASSKVRDRGQENQETQYF. Written as DNA, the CDR3 is TGTGCCAGCAGCAAAGTAAGGGACAGGGGGCAGGAGAACCAAGAGACCCAGTACTTC.

This clone appeared once. The chain joins TRBV5-1 to TRBJ2-1, with 12 bases identical to TRBD2. Germline trimming cut 0 bases from V and 7 bases from J; bases unmatched to any gene: 14. Germline V CDR1 and CDR2: SGHRS, YFSETQ. The length of the CDR3 is 19 residues. Here the CDR3 DNA reads TGCGCCAGCAGCTTGGCGCCAAATCGTCTAGCGGGAGGGGTAAATGAGCAGTTCTTC. Its protein product is CASSLAPNRLAGGVNEQFF.

The chain carries TRBV13 and TRBJ2-5; weak D call: TRBD1 (6 bases). This CDR3 comprises 15 residues. Germline V gene lookup returns CDR1 PRHDT and CDR2 FYEKMQ (reference sequence). Deletions cut 3 bases from V and 0 bases from J, with 11 bases between. The CDR3 region has the DNA TGTGCCAGCAGCTTCCTCCGGGACAACCAAGAGACCCAGTACTTC. Translated: CASSFLRDNQETQYF.

The chain joins TRBV27 to TRBJ2-7, with TRBD1 matching over 10 bases. The CDR3 consists of 22 residues. The germline gives CDR1 MNHEY, CDR2 SMNVEV (reference sequence). V dropped 3 bases and J dropped 2; count of bases not matched to a gene: 25. DNA for the CDR3: TGTGCCAGCAGTTTTATCGGAAATCTTCGGACAGGGGGACTCTATAGAACCTACGAGCAGTACTTC. Protein sequence: CASSFIGNLRTGGLYRTYEQYF.

The V gene is TRBV6-6, the J gene TRBJ2-2; D gene uncertain. This CDR3 has 13 amino acids. The germline V and J ends were trimmed by 10 bases and 0 bases, with 9 bases remaining between them. Germline lookup yields CDR1 MNHNY and CDR2 SVGAGI (reference sequence). DNA of the CDR3: TGTGCCATAGCAGAACCGAACACCGGGGAGCTGTTTTTT. This codes for CAIAEPNTGELFF.

This chain joins TRBV7-9 and TRBJ1-5; 10 bases line up with TRBD1. J lost 5 bases, V lost 3 bases, and 4 bases had no gene match. Per germline, CDR1 SEHNR and CDR2 FQNEAQ (reference sequence). The CDR3 contains 15 residues. CDR3 nucleotides: TGTGCCAGCAGCTTGGGGACAGGGGTTTATCAGCCCCAGCATTTT. Translated, it gives CASSLGTGVYQPQHF.

The V call is TRBV25-1, the J call TRBJ2-1, with 12 bases matching TRBD2. There are 14 residues in the CDR3. CDR1 MGHDK and CDR2 SYGVNS come from the germline V gene. The V and J ends lost 7 bases and 8 bases, in that order; junction bases with no gene match: 6. The CDR3 protein is CASKSSGRAHEQFF. For the CDR3, the DNA is TGTGCCAGCAAATCTAGCGGGAGGGCCCATGAGCAGTTCTTC.

The CDR3 loop is CASSLVGSGRTDTQYF. In nucleotides, the CDR3 is TGTGCCAGCAGCTTAGTAGGTAGCGGACGCACAGATACGCAGTATTTT. The rearrangement uses TRBV7-8 and TRBJ2-3, with D possibly matching TRBD2 (6 bases). Germline CDR1 SGHVS, CDR2 FQNEAQ. The CDR3 consists of 16 residues. V was clipped by 1 base and J by 1 base, with 12 bases between them. Looking up the rest from reference TRBV7-8 and TRBJ2-3 gives the full variable domain: GAGVSQSPRYKVAKRGQDVALRCDPISGHVSLFWYQQALGQGPEFLTYFQNEAQLDKSGLPSDRFFAERPEGSVSTLKIQRTQQEDSAVYLCASSLVGSGRTDTQYFGPGTRLTVL.

The V gene is TRBV6-5, the J gene TRBJ1-3, with a weak D call TRBD1 (6 bases). The length of the CDR3 is 15 residues. The germline CDR1 and CDR2 sequences are MNHEY and SVGAGI. Trimming left V 6 bases short and J 0 bases short, with 12 bases between. The CDR3 loop reads CASSPDSSSGNTIYF. The CDR3 bases are TGTGCCAGCAGCCCGGACAGTAGCTCTGGAAACACCATATATTTT.

V and J are TRBV7-9 and TRBJ1-2; TRBD1 aligns across 7 bases. The junction had 5 bases not matched to a gene; V was cut back by 1 base and J by 6 bases. The CDR3 length is 14 residues. The germline V gene has CDR1 SEHNR and CDR2 FQNEAQ (reference sequence). CDR3 nucleotide sequence: TGTGCCAGCAGCTTAGGAGACAGGGCTAATGGCTACACCTTC. This gives the protein CASSLGDRANGYTF. The full variable domain, with the rest looked up from reference TRBV7-9 and TRBJ1-2, is DTGVSQNPRHKITKRGQNVTFRCDPISEHNRLYWYRQTLGQGPEFLTYFQNEAQLEKSRLLSDRFSAERPKGSFSTLEIQRTEQGDSAMYLCASSLGDRANGYTFGSGTRLTVV.

The V call is TRBV21-1, the J call TRBJ2-1; TRBD2, the table's D call, was not compared with the DNA. TRBV21-1 is classified as a pseudogene. The CDR3 runs to 17 residues. This CDR3 reads CASSTQTSGTVYNEQFF. The CDR3 DNA is TGTGCCAGCAGCACGCAGACTAGCGGTACTGTCTACAATGAGCAGTTCTTC.

The CDR3 DNA follows: TGTGCCAGCAGCGCAGCCCCAACCGGGACAGGACGTACTAACTATGGCTACACCTTC. It encodes CASSAAPTGTGRTNYGYTF. The rearrangement links TRBV9 to TRBJ1-2; 8 positions agree with TRBD1. Germline V gene lookup returns CDR1 SGDLS and CDR2 YYNGEE. The CDR3 runs 19 residues. The trim removed 3 bases at V and 0 bases at J, leaving 16 bases unmatched.

The rearrangement links TRBV14 to TRBJ2-7, with D possibly being TRBD1 or TRBD2 (6 bases each). V shed 4 bases and J shed 2 bases, with 15 bases lying between them. Germline V gives CDR1 SGHDN, CDR2 FVKESK. The CDR3 has 15 amino acids. In nucleotides, the CDR3 is TGTGCCAGCAGCCCCGGGCTGGGGGGCGCCTACGAGCAGTACTTC. This gives the protein CASSPGLGGAYEQYF.

This rearrangement joins TRBV5-1 to TRBJ1-2; 7 positions agree with TRBD1. With V trimmed by 1 base and J by 4 bases, 4 bases remained unmatched. The V gene's germline CDR1 is SGHRS and CDR2 YFSETQ. The CDR3 is 14 amino acids. The CDR3 nucleotides are TGCGCCAGCAGCTTGTTCCGACAGGGCTATGGCTACACCTTC. Translated: CASSLFRQGYGYTF. Full variable domain (rest looked up from reference TRBV5-1 and TRBJ1-2): KAGVTQTPRYLIKTRGQQVTLSCSPISGHRSVSWYQQTPGQGLQFLFEYFSETQRNKGNFPGRFSGRQFSNSRSEMNVSTLELGDSALYLCASSLFRQGYGYTFGSGTRLTVV.

The V gene is TRBV4-1, the J gene TRBJ1-4; no firm D call. V lost 2 bases and J 0 bases, leaving 13 bases between the germline ends. Per the germline V gene, CDR1 is MGHRA and CDR2 is YSYEKL. This CDR3 has 17 amino acids. The CDR3 DNA sequence: TGCGCCAGCAGCCAACCGACCTCCTTTGCAACTAATGAAAAACTGTTTTTT. It encodes CASSQPTSFATNEKLFF.

This chain links TRBV28 with TRBJ1-2; D perhaps matches TRBD1 (5 bases). There are 14 residues in the CDR3. The V end was cut by 5 bases, the J end by 7 bases, with 17 bases between. Germline V CDR1 and CDR2: MDHEN, SYDVKM. The CDR3 protein is CASSVTRGAGGYTF. The CDR3 DNA reads TGTGCCAGCAGTGTAACCCGGGGCGCCGGTGGCTACACCTTC.

The rearrangement uses TRBV6-1 and TRBJ1-1; the match to TRBD1 covers 7 bases. Trimming at V came to 4 bases and at J to 0 bases, leaving 5 bases not matched to a gene. The CDR3 sequence is 15 residues long. Germline V gives CDR1 MNHNS, CDR2 SASEGT. The CDR3 coding sequence is TGTGCCAGCAGTGCCCGGACAGGAATGAACACTGAAGCTTTCTTT. It translates to CASSARTGMNTEAFF.